This T cell receptor (beta chain) emerged from a study of blood T cell repertoires in COVID-19. The CDR3 consists of 17 residues. From germline, CDR1 is PRHDT and CDR2 FYEKMQ (reference sequence). J lost 4 bases, V lost 4 bases, and 13 bases had no gene match. The sample holds one count of this clone. Clones were read by immunoSEQ multiplex PCR, and TCRdb kept only the in-frame ones, dropping some. The sample carries about 270,000 clones, 80% to 95% recorded once. This chain connects TRBV13 to TRBJ2-1; 7 bases align to TRBD2. This receptor was identified in a man in his forties or fifties who had been exposed to COVID-19. The material sequenced was PBMCs or T cells enriched from blood (not recorded which). CDR3 sequence reads: CASSSREGLADYNEQFF. CDR3 bases: TGTGCCAGCAGCTCCCGGGAAGGGCTAGCGGATTACAATGAGCAGTTCTTC.